The 4 T cell receptor beta chains reported below all come from one sample, sequenced in a study of T cell repertoires in cytomegalovirus infection (dated by TCRdb to about 2019). The data were produced on an Illumina HiSeq 1500. The public reads were reprocessed in TCRdb via fastp at Q25 and MiXCR, keeping in-frame beta chains. Entries that share a CDR3 protein sequence are merged under the most common genes and DNA. The sample yields around 210,000 distinct CDR3 sequences; 6% to 8% were counted once. The top ten constitute 6.5% of the sample. The sample taken for sequencing was PBMCs. The receptor set was obtained from a human donor in good health (CMV status not recorded). Some clones in this sample may be carry-over from other donors' samples.

This clonotype has at least ten counts. The chain has TRBV14 and TRBJ2-2; D gene ambiguous. This CDR3 is 13 amino acids long. V gave up 4 bases and J gave up 5 bases, with 8 bases separating them. Germline lookup yields CDR1 SGHDN and CDR2 FVKESK. For the CDR3, the DNA is TGTGCCAGCAGCCTGCGGATGACCGGGGAGCTGTTTTTT. It codes for CASSLRMTGELFF. The whole variable domain, remainder taken from reference TRBV14 and TRBJ2-2, is EAGVTQFPSHSVIEKGQTVTLRCDPISGHDNLYWYRRVMGKEIKFLLHFVKESKQDESGMPNNRFLAERTGGTYSTLKVQPAELEDSGVYFCASSLRMTGELFFGEGSRLTVL.

The rearrangement joins TRBV4-1 to TRBJ1-2; no firm D call. This CDR3 contains 12 residues. Between the trimmed V and J ends, which lost 1 base and 7 bases, there was a span of 7 bases. Germline V CDR1 and CDR2: MGHRA, YSYEKL. CDR3 in DNA: TGCGCCAGCAGCCAAGGGGGAGGTGGCTACACCTTC. Translated, it gives CASSQGGGGYTF.

This clonotype showed up many times. The rearrangement joins TRBV6-1 to TRBJ1-1; 9 bases match TRBD1. Germline V gene lookup returns CDR1 MNHNS and CDR2 SASEGT. CDR3 length equals 15 residues. V shed 5 bases and J 5 bases; nucleotides not matched to a gene: 9. For the CDR3, the DNA is TGTGCCAGCAGTCCCCCGGGACAGGGAGAGACTGAAGCTTTCTTT. Its protein product is CASSPPGQGETEAFF.

The sample holds many counts of this clonotype. The chain combines TRBV14 with TRBJ2-3; 13 bases agree with TRBD2. CDR1 and CDR2 (germline): SGHDN, FVKESK. The J segment lost 8 bases and the V segment lost 6 bases, leaving 11 bases of the junction unmatched. The CDR3 covers 16 residues. This chain's CDR3 is CASSRTSGGRSGTQYF. DNA of the CDR3: TGTGCCAGCAGTCGGACTAGCGGGGGTCGCAGCGGTACGCAGTATTTT. The entire variable domain, with the rest obtained from reference TRBV14 and TRBJ2-3, is as follows: EAGVTQFPSHSVIEKGQTVTLRCDPISGHDNLYWYRRVMGKEIKFLLHFVKESKQDESGMPNNRFLAERTGGTYSTLKVQPAELEDSGVYFCASSRTSGGRSGTQYFGPGTRLTVL.